This TCR beta chain was recovered during a study of blood T cell repertoires in COVID-19. About the research overall: Samples representing acute and convalescent COVID-19 were sourced from the United States, Italy and Spain.

The CDR3 has 14 amino acids. Germline assignment: CDR1 MDHEN and CDR2 SYDVKM. V was shortened by 6 bases and J by 5 bases, with 14 bases between the two germline ends. Assay: immunoSEQ multiplex PCR; the TCRdb copy retains only in-frame clones and omits some. The sample holds about 270,000 clones; about 87% are singletons and the top ten take roughly 3.9%. This TCR was recovered from a young woman with acute COVID-19. The sequencing input was PBMCs or T cells enriched from blood (not recorded which). The V gene is TRBV28, the J gene TRBJ1-5; TRBD1 might be the D (5 bases). CDR3 nucleotides: TGTGCCAGCAGGGGGTCGGGGGATCATCAGCCCCAGCATTTT. Translating gives CASRGSGDHQPQHF.